The TCR beta chain described here comes from a study of PD-1 blockade in mismatch repair-deficient tumors. Study findings and constraints: Tumor-resident clones, often undetectable pretreatment in blood, expanded then contracted after pembrolizumab.

Only in-frame clones appear in the TCRdb table, and some are missing; sequencing was by immunoSEQ multiplex PCR. The top ten clones hold roughly 4.5% of a sample with some 110,000 clones, 60% to 85% of them seen once. Remarks on this clone: Its specificity is not known.

Mismatch repair deficiency was confirmed in all patients, by PCR or immunohistochemistry. TCRs were sequenced from a few patients responding to pembrolizumab. Germline V gives CDR1 MNHNS, CDR2 SASEGT. J lost 6 bases, V lost 6 bases, and 6 bases had no gene match. The CDR3 is made up of 14 amino acids. This TCR was sampled from an adult with mismatch repair-deficient cancer. This chain links TRBV6-1 with TRBJ2-7, with TRBD1 identical over 12 bases. The sample consisted of peripheral blood, taken approximately 64 weeks after starting pembrolizumab. CDR3 sequence reads: CASRSGQGAPEQYF. The CDR3 DNA sequence: TGTGCCAGCAGATCGGGACAGGGGGCTCCCGAGCAGTACTTC.